The present TCR beta chain was sequenced within a study of blood T cell repertoires in COVID-19. At the level of the study: Specimens from acute and convalescent COVID-19 originated in the United States, Italy and Spain.

Trimming shortened V by 2 bases and J by 11 bases, and 7 bases separated the two germline ends. This CDR3 has 12 amino acids. CDR1 LNHDA and CDR2 SQIVND come from the germline V gene (reference sequence). As originally analysed: Reference gene primer amplification yielded estimated nucleated cell counts. TCRdb keeps only in-frame clones here, not all; method: immunoSEQ multiplex PCR. That table is the source of V, J and clone size, and D and trimming were worked out from the DNA. Of roughly 68,000 clones listed, around four fifths are singletons. The sample was peripheral blood. The sequence was collected from a woman aged 80 or over with acute or convalescent COVID-19. The V call is TRBV19, the J call TRBJ2-6, with D uncertain. The CDR3 is CASSIFGDVLTF. The CDR3 DNA reads as TGTGCCAGTAGTATATTCGGTGACGTCCTGACTTTC.